The table lists the clone carrying this TCR beta chain with a count of one. CDR1 and CDR2 from the germline V gene are DFQATT and SNEGSKA (reference sequence). The CDR3 sequence is 16 residues long. The V segment lost 0 bases and the J segment 3 bases; nucleotides outside the gene matches: 7. A universal primer site arose from template switching, and cDNA bore unique molecular identifiers. TCRdb redid the calling of the 5' RACE reads with MiXCR, one entry per CDR3 protein. The sample carries a few hundred thousand distinct CDR3 sequences, roughly 26% recorded once. The data are from a study of identical twins. The same data also contributed to another study, on T cells expressing NK-cell markers. Turning to that study: The eight sequenced donors comprised seven who were HCMV-seropositive and one who was seronegative.

What was sequenced was CD4+ T cells sorted from blood. This sequence originates from a woman under 30 in good health. The chain recombines TRBV20-1 with TRBJ2-2; 7 bases are shared with TRBD2. The CDR3: CSARDRKLADTGELFF. DNA of the CDR3: TGCAGTGCTAGAGATCGGAAGCTAGCGGACACCGGGGAGCTGTTTTTT.